The 3 T cell receptor beta chains below were found in one sample sequenced in a study of blood T cell repertoires in COVID-19. Sequencing used immunoSEQ multiplex PCR; TCRdb keeps in-frame clones, though not all of them. The sample consists of around 270,000 clones, around 89% of them appearing once. The material sequenced was peripheral blood. These receptors were taken from a man between 25 and 39 years old with acute or convalescent COVID-19.

The V and J genes are TRBV25-1 and TRBJ2-3; perhaps TRBD2 as D (6 bases). Germline V gene data show CDR1 as MGHDK and CDR2 as SYGVNS. The CDR3 is 14 amino acids. The V gene lost 3 bases and the J gene lost 4 bases, with 11 bases spanning the gap. The CDR3 region is CASSEMGGSDTQYF. The CDR3 DNA sequence: TGTGCCAGCAGTGAGATGGGAGGTTCAGATACGCAGTATTTT.

Concerning this clone itself: The same CDR3 arises from other DNA sequences in this sample as well. This chain uses TRBV3-1 (or the pseudogene TRBV3-2) with TRBJ2-7; 8 bases map to TRBD1. The junction had 3 bases not matched to a gene; V was cut back by 1 base and J by 1 base. The V gene's germline CDR1 is LGHDT and CDR2 YNNKEL (reference sequence). This CDR3 contains 15 residues. The CDR3 sequence: CASSQGGTGSYEQYF. The CDR3 DNA reads TGTGCCAGCAGCCAAGGTGGGACAGGATCCTACGAGCAGTACTTC.

This rearrangement joins TRBV11-1 to TRBJ1-2; tentative D call: TRBD1 (6 bases). V gave up 5 bases and J gave up 5 bases, with 15 bases separating them. Germline V gene sequence: CDR1 SGHAT, CDR2 FQDESV (reference sequence). The CDR3 extends over 14 amino acids. DNA of the CDR3: TGTGCCAGCAGCGACCAGGGGCAGCCGTATGGCTACACCTTC. Its protein is CASSDQGQPYGYTF.